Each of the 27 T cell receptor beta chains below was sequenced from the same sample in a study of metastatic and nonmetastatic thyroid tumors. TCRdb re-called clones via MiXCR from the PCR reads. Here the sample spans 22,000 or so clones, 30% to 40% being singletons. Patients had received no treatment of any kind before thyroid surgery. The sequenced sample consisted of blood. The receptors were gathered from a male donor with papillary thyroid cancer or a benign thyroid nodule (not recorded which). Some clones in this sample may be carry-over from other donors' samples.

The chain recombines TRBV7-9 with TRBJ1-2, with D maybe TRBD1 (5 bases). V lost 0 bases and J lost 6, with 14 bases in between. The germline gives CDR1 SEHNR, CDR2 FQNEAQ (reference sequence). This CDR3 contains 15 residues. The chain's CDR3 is CASSLANSGLHGYTF. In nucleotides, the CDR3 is TGTGCCAGCAGCTTAGCCAACTCAGGGCTCCATGGCTACACCTTC.

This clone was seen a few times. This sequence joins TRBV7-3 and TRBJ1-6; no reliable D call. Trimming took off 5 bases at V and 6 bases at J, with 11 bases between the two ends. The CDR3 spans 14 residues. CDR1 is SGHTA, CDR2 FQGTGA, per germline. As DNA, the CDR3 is TGTGCCAGCAGCCTCAACTCCCGTAATTCACCCCTCCACTTT. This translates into CASSLNSRNSPLHF.

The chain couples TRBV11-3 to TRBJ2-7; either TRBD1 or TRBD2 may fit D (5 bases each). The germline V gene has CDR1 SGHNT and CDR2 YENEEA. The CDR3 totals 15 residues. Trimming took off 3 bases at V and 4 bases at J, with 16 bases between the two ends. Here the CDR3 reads CASSFGGQRGYEQYF. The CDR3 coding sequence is TGTGCCAGCAGCTTCGGTGGGCAGAGGGGTTACGAGCAGTACTTC.

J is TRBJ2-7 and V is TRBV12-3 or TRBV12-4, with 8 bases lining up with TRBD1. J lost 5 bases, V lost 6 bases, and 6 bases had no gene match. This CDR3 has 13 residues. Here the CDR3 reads CASSQRQGNEQYF. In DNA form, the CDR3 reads TGTGCCAGCAGCCAAAGACAGGGGAACGAGCAGTACTTC.

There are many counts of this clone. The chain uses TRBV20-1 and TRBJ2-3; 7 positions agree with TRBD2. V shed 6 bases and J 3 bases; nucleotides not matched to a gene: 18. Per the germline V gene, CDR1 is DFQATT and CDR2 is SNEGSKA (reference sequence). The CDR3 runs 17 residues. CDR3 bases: TGCAGTGCCCCGTTGGGTGGGAGGGTTTTTGGGACAGATACGCAGTATTTT. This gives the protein CSAPLGGRVFGTDTQYF.

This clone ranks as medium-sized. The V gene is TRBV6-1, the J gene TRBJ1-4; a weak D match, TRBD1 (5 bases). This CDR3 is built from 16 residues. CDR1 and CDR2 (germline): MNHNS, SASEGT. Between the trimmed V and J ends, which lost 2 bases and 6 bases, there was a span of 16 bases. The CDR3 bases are TGTGCCAGCAGTGAAATTCGGGGCGCGGGTGATGAAAAACTGTTTTTT. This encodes CASSEIRGAGDEKLFF.

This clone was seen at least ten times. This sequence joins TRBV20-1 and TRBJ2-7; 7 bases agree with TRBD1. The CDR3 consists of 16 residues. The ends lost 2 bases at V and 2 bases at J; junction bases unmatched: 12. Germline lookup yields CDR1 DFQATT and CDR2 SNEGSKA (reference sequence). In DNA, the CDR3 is TGCAGTGCTAGAATCCCCATTAGACAGGGCACCTACGAGCAGTACTTC. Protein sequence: CSARIPIRQGTYEQYF.

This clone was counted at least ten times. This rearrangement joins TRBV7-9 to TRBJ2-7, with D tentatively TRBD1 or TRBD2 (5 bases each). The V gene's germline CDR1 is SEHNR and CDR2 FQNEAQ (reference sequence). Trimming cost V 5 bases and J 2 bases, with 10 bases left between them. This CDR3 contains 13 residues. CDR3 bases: TGTGCCAGCAGCCTCGGGGACCCCTACGAGCAGTACTTC. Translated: CASSLGDPYEQYF.

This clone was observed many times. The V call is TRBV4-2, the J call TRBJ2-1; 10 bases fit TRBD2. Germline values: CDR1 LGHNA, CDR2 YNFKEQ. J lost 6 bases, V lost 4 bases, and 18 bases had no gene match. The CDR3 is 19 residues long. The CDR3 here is CASSPGGLGLAGVTNEQFF. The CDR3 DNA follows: TGTGCCAGCAGCCCAGGCGGACTGGGGCTAGCGGGAGTTACCAATGAGCAGTTCTTC.

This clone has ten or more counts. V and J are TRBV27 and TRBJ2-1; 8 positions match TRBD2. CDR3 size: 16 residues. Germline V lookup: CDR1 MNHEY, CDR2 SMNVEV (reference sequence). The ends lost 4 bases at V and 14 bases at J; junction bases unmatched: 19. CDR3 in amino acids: CASSSIHATSVNREFF. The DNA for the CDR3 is TGTGCCAGCAGTTCCATCCACGCGACTAGCGTGAACAGAGAGTTCTTC.

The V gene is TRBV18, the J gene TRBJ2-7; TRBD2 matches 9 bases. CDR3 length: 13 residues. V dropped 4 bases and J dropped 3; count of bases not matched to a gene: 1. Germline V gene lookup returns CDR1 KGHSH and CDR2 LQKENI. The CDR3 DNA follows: TGTGCCAGCTCACAGACTAGCGGCTACGAGCAGTACTTC. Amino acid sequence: CASSQTSGYEQYF.

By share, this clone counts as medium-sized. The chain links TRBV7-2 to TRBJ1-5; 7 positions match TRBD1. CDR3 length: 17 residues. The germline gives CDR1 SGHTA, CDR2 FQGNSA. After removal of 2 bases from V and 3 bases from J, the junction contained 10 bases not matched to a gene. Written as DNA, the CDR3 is TGTGCCAGCAGCTTATTGGGTAAGGGGGCTACCAATCAGCCCCAGCATTTT. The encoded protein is CASSLLGKGATNQPQHF.

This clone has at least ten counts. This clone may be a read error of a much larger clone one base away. Written as DNA, the CDR3 is TGTGCCAGCAGTTTAGGGGAATTGAGCACAGGTACGCAGTATTTT. Translation: CASSLGELSTGTQYF. This chain joins TRBV6-2 or TRBV6-3 and TRBJ2-3; TRBD1 is a possible D gene (5 bases). Germline V gene data show CDR1 as MNHEY and CDR2 as SVGEGT. The CDR3 is 15 residues long.

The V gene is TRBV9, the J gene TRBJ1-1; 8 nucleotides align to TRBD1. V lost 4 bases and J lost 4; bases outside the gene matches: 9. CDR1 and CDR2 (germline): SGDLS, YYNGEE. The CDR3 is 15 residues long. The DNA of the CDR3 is TGTGCCAGCAGCATGCAGGGGGCGCAGAGCACTGAAGCTTTCTTT. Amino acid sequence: CASSMQGAQSTEAFF.

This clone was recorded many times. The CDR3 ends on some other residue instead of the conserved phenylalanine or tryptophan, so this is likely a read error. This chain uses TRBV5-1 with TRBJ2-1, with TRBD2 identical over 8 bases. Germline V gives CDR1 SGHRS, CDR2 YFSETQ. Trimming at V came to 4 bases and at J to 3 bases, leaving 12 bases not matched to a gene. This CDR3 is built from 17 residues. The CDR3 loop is CASSPQRGSSDYNEQFV. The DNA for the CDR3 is TGCGCCAGCAGCCCCCAGCGGGGGTCATCGGACTACAATGAGCAGTTCGTC.

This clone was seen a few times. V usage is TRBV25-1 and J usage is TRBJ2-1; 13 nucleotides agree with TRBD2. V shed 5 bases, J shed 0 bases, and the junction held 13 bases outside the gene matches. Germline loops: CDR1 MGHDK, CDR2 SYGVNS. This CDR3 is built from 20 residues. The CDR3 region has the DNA TGTGCCAGCAGTCCGAGGTTGGGACTAGCGGGGCAGGGCTCCTACAATGAGCAGTTCTTC. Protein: CASSPRLGLAGQGSYNEQFF.

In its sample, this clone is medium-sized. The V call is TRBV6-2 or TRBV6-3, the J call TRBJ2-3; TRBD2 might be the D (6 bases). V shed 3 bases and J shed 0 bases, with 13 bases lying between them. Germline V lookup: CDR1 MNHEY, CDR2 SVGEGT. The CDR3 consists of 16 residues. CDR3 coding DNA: TGTGCCAGCAGTTATGCTCGGGACTCTAGCACAGATACGCAGTATTTT. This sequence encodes CASSYARDSSTDTQYF.

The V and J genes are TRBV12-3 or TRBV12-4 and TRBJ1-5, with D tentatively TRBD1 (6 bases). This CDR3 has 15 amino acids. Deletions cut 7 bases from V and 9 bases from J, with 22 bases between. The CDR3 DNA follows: TGTGCCAGCACCCCGGGAGCAGGGGTTGGGTGGCCCCAGCATTTT. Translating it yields CASTPGAGVGWPQHF.

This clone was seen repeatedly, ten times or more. The DNA of the CDR3 is TGTGCCTGGAGGTACACCGGGGAGCTGTTTTTT. It codes for CAWRYTGELFF. The V call is TRBV30, the J call TRBJ2-2; D not resolved. Trimming took 3 bases from V and 3 from J, leaving 2 bases between them. Germline lookup yields CDR1 GTSNPN and CDR2 SVGIG (reference sequence). This CDR3 spans 11 amino acids.

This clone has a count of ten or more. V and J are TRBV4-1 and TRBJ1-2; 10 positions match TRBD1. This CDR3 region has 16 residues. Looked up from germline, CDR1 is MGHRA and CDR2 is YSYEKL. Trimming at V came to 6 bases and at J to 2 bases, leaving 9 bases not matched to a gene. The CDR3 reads CASRENPGQGNYGYTF. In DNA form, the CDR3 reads TGCGCCAGCAGAGAGAATCCGGGACAGGGGAACTATGGCTACACCTTC.

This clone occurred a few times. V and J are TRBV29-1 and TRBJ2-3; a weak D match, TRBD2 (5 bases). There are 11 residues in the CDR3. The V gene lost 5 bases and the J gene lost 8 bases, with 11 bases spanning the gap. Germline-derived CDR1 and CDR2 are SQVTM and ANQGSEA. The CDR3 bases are TGCAGCGTTCCCCCTGCGGGTACGCAGTATTTT. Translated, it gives CSVPPAGTQYF.

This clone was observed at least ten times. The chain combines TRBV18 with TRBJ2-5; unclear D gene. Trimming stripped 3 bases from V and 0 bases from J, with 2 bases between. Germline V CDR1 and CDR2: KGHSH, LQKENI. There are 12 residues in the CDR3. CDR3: CASSPYQETQYF. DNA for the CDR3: TGTGCCAGCTCACCGTACCAAGAGACCCAGTACTTC.

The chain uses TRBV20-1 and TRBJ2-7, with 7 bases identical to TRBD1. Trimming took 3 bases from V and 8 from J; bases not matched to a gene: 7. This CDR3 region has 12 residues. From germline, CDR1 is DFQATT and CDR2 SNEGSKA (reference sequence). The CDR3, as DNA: TGCAGTGCTAGGGGGACAGATAATAAGCAGTACTTC. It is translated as CSARGTDNKQYF.

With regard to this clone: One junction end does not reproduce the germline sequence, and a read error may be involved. CDR3 region: CAGSVEGVGSPLHF. In DNA, the CDR3 is TGTGCCGGCAGCGTAGAAGGGGTAGGATCACCCCTCCACTTT. The rearrangement links TRBV9 to TRBJ1-6; perhaps TRBD1 as D (5 bases). Looked up from germline, CDR1 is SGDLS and CDR2 is YYNGEE. The CDR3 sequence is 14 residues long.

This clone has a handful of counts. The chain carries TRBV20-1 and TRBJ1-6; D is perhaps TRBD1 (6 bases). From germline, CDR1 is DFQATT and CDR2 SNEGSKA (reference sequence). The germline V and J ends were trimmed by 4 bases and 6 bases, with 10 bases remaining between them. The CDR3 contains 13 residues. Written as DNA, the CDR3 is TGCAGTGCTATGGGACACCTTAATTCACCCCTCCACTTT. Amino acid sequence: CSAMGHLNSPLHF.

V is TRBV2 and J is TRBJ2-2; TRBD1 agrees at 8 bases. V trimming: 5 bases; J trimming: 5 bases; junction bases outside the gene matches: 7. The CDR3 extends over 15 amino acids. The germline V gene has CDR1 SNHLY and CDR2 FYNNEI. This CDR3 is CASSYDRGWTGELFF. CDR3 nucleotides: TGTGCCAGCAGTTACGACAGGGGATGGACCGGGGAGCTGTTTTTT.

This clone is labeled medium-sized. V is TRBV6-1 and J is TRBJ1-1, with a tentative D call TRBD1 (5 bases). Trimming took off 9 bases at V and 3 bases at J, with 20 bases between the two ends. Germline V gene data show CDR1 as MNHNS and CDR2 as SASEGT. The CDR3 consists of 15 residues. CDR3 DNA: TGTGCCAGTCTTAGAGCCAGGGCTCGGGACACTGAAGCTTTCTTT. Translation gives CASLRARARDTEAFF.